These 18 T cell receptor beta chains originate from one sample sequenced in a study of T cell responses to AZD1222 COVID-19 vaccine. Profiled with immunoSEQ multiplex PCR; TCRdb holds only in-frame clones, not every one. The sample shows about 130,000 clones, around 87% of them seen only once. Material: peripheral blood, obtained on day 0 of AZD1222 vaccination. The receptors come from an adult in good health.

The J gene is TRBJ1-2, the V gene TRBV27; maybe TRBD1 (5 bases). V was shortened by 5 bases and J by 2 bases, with 15 bases between the two germline ends. The CDR3 spans 15 residues. Germline V gene data show CDR1 as MNHEY and CDR2 as SMNVEV (reference sequence). The CDR3 sequence is CASSQSGLSNYGYTF. The CDR3 region has the DNA TGTGCCAGCAGTCAGTCGGGACTTTCCAACTATGGCTACACCTTC.

The chain employs TRBV5-1 and TRBJ2-3, with 13 bases lining up with TRBD2. The germline gives CDR1 SGHRS, CDR2 YFSETQ. J gave up 6 bases and V 4 bases, and 14 bases lay outside the gene matches. The CDR3 extends over 18 amino acids. This CDR3 reads CASSLGGLAGDWGDTQYF. The CDR3 coding sequence is TGCGCCAGCAGCCTCGGCGGACTAGCGGGGGACTGGGGTGATACGCAGTATTTT. The full variable domain, with the rest looked up from reference TRBV5-1 and TRBJ2-3, is KAGVTQTPRYLIKTRGQQVTLSCSPISGHRSVSWYQQTPGQGLQFLFEYFSETQRNKGNFPGRFSGRQFSNSRSEMNVSTLELGDSALYLCASSLGGLAGDWGDTQYFGPGTRLTVL.

The chain has TRBV19 and TRBJ2-1; D call uncertain. This CDR3 has 14 amino acids. V was cut by 6 bases and J by 7 bases, with 16 bases left in between. Germline loops: CDR1 LNHDA, CDR2 SQIVND (reference sequence). As DNA, the CDR3 is TGTGCCAGTAGCCTACGTTCGGGCCGGAATGAGCAGTTCTTC. Protein sequence: CASSLRSGRNEQFF.

The chain has TRBV10-1 and TRBJ2-2, with TRBD2 as a possible D gene (5 bases). V shed 11 bases and J shed 1 base, with 23 bases lying between them. Per germline, CDR1 WNHNN and CDR2 SYGVQD (reference sequence). The CDR3 runs to 17 residues. CDR3 residues: CAGTLGGEIKNTGELFF. The DNA for the CDR3 is TGCGCCGGCACACTCGGTGGGGAGATTAAGAACACCGGGGAGCTGTTTTTT.

The count of this clone is one. The chain carries TRBV10-3 and TRBJ1-2, with 8 bases identical to TRBD1. Losses at the gene ends were 6 bases for V and 6 bases for J; bases not matched to a gene: 6. Germline CDR1 is ENHRY and CDR2 is SYGVKD. This CDR3 has 13 amino acids. The CDR3 bases are TGTGCCATCAGCAGCCAGGGGGCTGATGGCTACACCTTC. Encoded protein: CAISSQGADGYTF.

The rearrangement uses TRBV29-1 and TRBJ2-1; 8 positions agree with TRBD1. From germline, CDR1 is SQVTM and CDR2 ANQGSEA. V shed 3 bases and J 6 bases; nucleotides not matched to a gene: 7. The CDR3 has 14 amino acids. In DNA, the CDR3 is TGCAGCGTTGACAGGGACAGGCGAATCAATGAGCAGTTCTTC. This encodes CSVDRDRRINEQFF.

This clone was detected once. The rearrangement links TRBV7-9 to TRBJ1-1; TRBD1 agrees at 8 bases. The CDR3 spans 15 residues. The V segment lost 4 bases and the J segment 5 bases; nucleotides outside the gene matches: 9. Germline CDR1 is SEHNR and CDR2 is FQNEAQ (reference sequence). This CDR3 reads CASSSTTGGRTEAFF. The CDR3 DNA reads TGTGCCAGCAGCTCCACAACAGGGGGGCGGACTGAAGCTTTCTTT. The complete variable domain, with remaining parts taken from reference TRBV7-9 and TRBJ1-1, reads DTGVSQNPRHKITKRGQNVTFRCDPISEHNRLYWYRQTLGQGPEFLTYFQNEAQLEKSRLLSDRFSAERPKGSFSTLEIQRTEQGDSAMYLCASSSTTGGRTEAFFGQGTRLTVV.

This chain uses TRBV28 with TRBJ1-5; D not resolved. Trimming cost V 6 bases and J 7 bases, with 13 bases left between them. Germline CDR1 and CDR2: MDHEN and SYDVKM. The CDR3 has 13 residues. CDR3 in DNA: TGTGCCAGCAGCCAAGTGACCCGGCAGCCCCAGCATTTT. As protein: CASSQVTRQPQHF.

The chain uses TRBV2 and TRBJ2-2; D possibly corresponds to TRBD1 (5 bases). Germline lookup yields CDR1 SNHLY and CDR2 FYNNEI. The V and J ends lost 7 bases and 2 bases respectively, with 11 bases between them. CDR3 length equals 14 residues. Here the CDR3 reads CASNRQINTGELFF. In nucleotides, the CDR3 is TGTGCCAGCAATCGACAGATAAACACCGGGGAGCTGTTTTTT.

This chain joins TRBV5-1 and TRBJ2-7, with 10 bases lining up with TRBD1. Germline CDR1 SGHRS, CDR2 YFSETQ. The length of the CDR3 is 14 residues. Trimming took 0 bases from V and 6 from J; bases not matched to a gene: 3. CDR3 nucleotides: TGCGCCAGCAGCTTGGGGACAGGGGGTGGCGAGCAGTACTTC. As protein: CASSLGTGGGEQYF.

The count of this clone is one. The chain joins TRBV19 to TRBJ1-6; 8 nucleotides match TRBD1. The CDR3 sequence is 16 residues long. V shed 0 bases, J shed 11 bases, and the junction held 9 bases outside the gene matches. CDR1 LNHDA and CDR2 SQIVND come from the germline V gene (reference sequence). The CDR3 DNA reads as TGTGCCAGTAGTATAGATCATCGACAGGGGAAGGCACCCCTCCACTTT. It codes for CASSIDHRQGKAPLHF.

This sequence joins TRBV28 and TRBJ2-7, with D tentatively TRBD1 (6 bases). The CDR3 contains 18 residues. The ends were cut back, 6 bases at V and 1 base at J, with 25 bases in the middle. Germline V gives CDR1 MDHEN, CDR2 SYDVKM. The CDR3 DNA follows: TGTGCCAGCAGCTTACCGCCGGGACACCCGACAAATTCCTACGAGCAGTACTTC. This sequence encodes CASSLPPGHPTNSYEQYF.

CDR3 loop: CASSQTQTGELFF. The CDR3 DNA reads TGTGCCAGCAGCCAAACACAGACCGGGGAGCTGTTTTTT. The chain links TRBV4-2 to TRBJ2-2; D remains ambiguous. V was cut by 2 bases and J by 5 bases, with 6 bases left in between. Per germline, CDR1 LGHNA and CDR2 YNFKEQ. The CDR3 totals 13 residues.

In this sample, this clone turned up a few times. The chain carries TRBV7-9 and TRBJ1-5, with D tentatively TRBD1 (5 bases). The CDR3 totals 13 residues. Germline loops: CDR1 SEHNR, CDR2 FQNEAQ (reference sequence). Trimming took off 2 bases at V and 6 bases at J, with 8 bases between the two ends. CDR3 sequence: CASSLYGGQPQHF. The CDR3 region has the DNA TGTGCCAGCAGCTTATACGGGGGTCAGCCCCAGCATTTT. The complete variable domain, with remaining parts taken from reference TRBV7-9 and TRBJ1-5, reads DTGVSQNPRHKITKRGQNVTFRCDPISEHNRLYWYRQTLGQGPEFLTYFQNEAQLEKSRLLSDRFSAERPKGSFSTLEIQRTEQGDSAMYLCASSLYGGQPQHFGDGTRLSIL.

J is TRBJ2-1 and V is TRBV28; 7 bases align to TRBD2. V shed 5 bases, J shed 4 bases, and the junction held 5 bases outside the gene matches. Germline CDR1 reads MDHEN; CDR2 reads SYDVKM. This CDR3 has 14 residues. The CDR3 protein is CASSPAGDYNEQFF. CDR3 DNA sequence: TGTGCCAGCAGTCCGGCGGGGGATTACAATGAGCAGTTCTTC.

The chain recombines TRBV7-9 with TRBJ1-1; D ambiguous. V gave up 3 bases and J gave up 7 bases, with 9 bases separating them. The CDR3 spans 12 residues. Germline V gene data show CDR1 as SEHNR and CDR2 as FQNEAQ (reference sequence). The CDR3 sequence is CASSFPSFEAFF. For the CDR3, the DNA is TGTGCCAGCAGCTTCCCCAGTTTTGAAGCTTTCTTT.

V gene TRBV7-6 combines with J gene TRBJ1-6, with D possibly being TRBD1 (5 bases). The CDR3 has 18 amino acids. Germline V lookup: CDR1 SGHVS, CDR2 FNYEAQ. The V gene lost 4 bases and the J gene lost 0 bases, with 16 bases spanning the gap. CDR3 region: CASSYSGHGSSYNSPLHF. CDR3 in DNA: TGTGCCAGCAGCTACTCGGGGCACGGGAGCTCCTATAATTCACCCCTCCACTTT.

The rearrangement links TRBV7-2 to TRBJ1-2; D might be TRBD1 (6 bases). The CDR3 is made up of 13 amino acids. CDR1 is SGHTA, CDR2 FQGNSA, per germline. Trimming pared 4 bases from V and 3 bases from J, leaving 9 bases between. The CDR3 DNA reads as TGTGCCAGCAGCTACAGGGAACACTATGGCTACACCTTC. Amino acids: CASSYREHYGYTF.